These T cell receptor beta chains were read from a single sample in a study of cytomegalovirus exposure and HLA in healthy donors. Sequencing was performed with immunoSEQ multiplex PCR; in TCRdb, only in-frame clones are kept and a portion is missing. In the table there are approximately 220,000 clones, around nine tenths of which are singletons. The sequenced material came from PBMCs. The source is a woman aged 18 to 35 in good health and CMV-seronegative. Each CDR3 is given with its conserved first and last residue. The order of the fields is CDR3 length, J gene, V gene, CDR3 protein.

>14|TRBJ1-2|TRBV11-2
CASSSDRGNYGYTF
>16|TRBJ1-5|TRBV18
CASSPLGHQSNQPQHF
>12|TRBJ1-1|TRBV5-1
CASSLAGGEAFF
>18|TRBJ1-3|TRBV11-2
CASSLASVWVGSGNTIYF
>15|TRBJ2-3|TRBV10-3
CAITANGGSTDTQYF
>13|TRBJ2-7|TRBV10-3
CATRGQDFYEQYF
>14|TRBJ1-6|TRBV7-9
CAILVQGADSPLHF
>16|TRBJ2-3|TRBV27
CASSSHIAGGPDTQYF
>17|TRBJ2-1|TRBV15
CATSRKSGLAGASKQFF
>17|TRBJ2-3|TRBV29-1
CSVELWGQDFSTDTQYF
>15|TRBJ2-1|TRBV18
CASSQAGAAYNEQFF
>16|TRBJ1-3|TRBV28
CASSSSGTGVGNTIYF
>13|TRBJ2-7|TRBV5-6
CASAGTGAYEQYF
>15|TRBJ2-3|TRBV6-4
CASRGTSGHTDTQYF
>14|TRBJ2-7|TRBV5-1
CASSVLRGKYEQYF
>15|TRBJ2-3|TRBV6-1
CASNTPRGGGDTQYF
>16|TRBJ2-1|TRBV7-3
CASSWYYRTNYNEQFF
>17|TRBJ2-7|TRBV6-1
CASSEEFFGGSYREQYF
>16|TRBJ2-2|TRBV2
CASRRTSGKNTGELFF
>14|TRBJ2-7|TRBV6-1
CASSESGGPYEQYF
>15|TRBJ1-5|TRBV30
CAWSGTALSNQPQHF
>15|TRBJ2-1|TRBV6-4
CASSVGTSGSDEQFF
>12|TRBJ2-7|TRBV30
CAWDRVVNEQYF
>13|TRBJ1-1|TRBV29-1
CSVEGWDRAEAFF
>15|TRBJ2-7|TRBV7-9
CASSRRGPNLYEQYF
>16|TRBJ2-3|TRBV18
CASSPMLAGSTDTQYF
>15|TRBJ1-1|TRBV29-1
CSVGSRVAIGAEAFF
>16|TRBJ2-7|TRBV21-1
CASSTGPRAASYEQYF
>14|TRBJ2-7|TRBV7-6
CASSYGTSGYEQYF
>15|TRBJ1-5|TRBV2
CASSEALRAMIPQHF
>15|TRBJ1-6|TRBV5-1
CASSLGQGDNSPLHF
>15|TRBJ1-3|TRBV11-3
CASSLDNGSGNTIYF